This T cell receptor beta chain was captured by sequencing in a study of vaccination and CD4 T cells after COVID-19. As to treatment: roughly nine-day PBMC culture with coronavirus spike peptide pools or control peptides (ViraFEST assay). This clonotype was picked up a small number of times. As yet, its antigen is unknown. The CDR3 totals 16 residues. Germline CDR1 and CDR2: SNHLY and FYNNEI. V was clipped by 6 bases and J by 0 bases; unmatched bases: 8. The study sequenced cultured CD4+ T cell DNA using the Oncomine TCR Beta short-read assay. Each CDR3 protein is one row after TCRdb ran MiXCR on the PCR reads. The sample yields 10,000 to 15,000 distinct CDR3 sequences, 45% to 60% seen once.

The chain uses TRBV2 and TRBJ1-3; 7 positions agree with TRBD1. This clonotype was obtained from a human donor who had recovered from COVID-19. Sequences were obtained from CD4+ T cells from blood, cultured in vitro. CDR3 region: CASRADGTASGNTIYF. The CDR3 bases are TGTGCCAGCAGGGCCGACGGGACAGCCTCTGGAAACACCATATATTTT.